This T cell receptor beta chain is from a study of T cell responses to AZD1222 COVID-19 vaccine. The CDR3 spans 14 residues. From germline, CDR1 is DFQATT and CDR2 SNEGSKA (reference sequence). The J segment lost 4 bases and the V segment lost 3 bases, leaving 9 bases of the junction unmatched. Produced via immunoSEQ multiplex PCR; TCRdb's table is partial and in-frame only. This table has around 120,000 clones, 85% to 95% appearing once. Specimen: peripheral blood, collected 28 days after the second AZD1222 dose. V and J are TRBV20-1 and TRBJ2-7, with TRBD2 matching over 7 bases. This TCR was recovered from an adult who received the AZD1222 COVID-19 vaccine. CDR3 nucleotides: TGCAGTGCTAGTCGTAGGGCGGGAGTGTACGAGCAGTACTTC. Its translation: CSASRRAGVYEQYF.